This T cell receptor beta chain was documented in a study of blood T cell repertoires in COVID-19. About the study: Acute and convalescent COVID-19 samples came from the United States, Italy and Spain. Sources were T cells, B-cell-depleted T cells, or PBMCs; the material itself was cDNA or gDNA.

Trimming removed 2 bases at V and 2 bases at J, with 4 bases between. This CDR3 has 11 residues. Germline V gene sequence: CDR1 DFQATT, CDR2 SNEGSKA (reference sequence). As processed by the authors: Reference gene primer amplification gave estimated nucleated cell counts. The repertoire was sequenced with immunoSEQ multiplex PCR; TCRdb's copy has only in-frame clones and lacks some. V and J calls and clone size are those listed in that table; D and trimming were worked out from the DNA. The top ten hold around 8% of the sample, which has some 320,000 clones, more than 75% seen once. The V call is TRBV20-1, the J call TRBJ2-7; no firm D call. Sequenced input: peripheral blood. The source is a woman aged 45-60 years who had recovered from COVID-19. CDR3 nucleotides: TGCAGTGCTAGATATCCCTACGAGCAGTACTTC. Amino acids: CSARYPYEQYF.